A single sample is the source of the 6 T cell receptor beta chains below, sequenced in a study of molecular identifiers for immune sequencing clone quantification. One entry per CDR3 protein, called by TCRdb with MiXCR from the PCR reads. The sample carries under 800,000 distinct CDR3 sequences, around 25% recorded once. Specimen: naive CD8+ T cells from blood, with Jurkat cell RNA spiked in. Subset of the sample: FACS-sorted CD8+CD4-CCR7+CD45RA+ naive T cells. The receptors stem from a human donor in good health. Some libraries in this study had Jurkat cell RNA spiked in.

V and J are TRBV5-6 and TRBJ1-5; TRBD1 is a possible D gene (5 bases). Trimming took off 2 bases at V and 2 bases at J, with 11 bases between the two ends. The germline CDR1 and CDR2 sequences are SGHDT and YYEEEE. The CDR3 sequence is 15 residues long. CDR3 sequence reads: CASSFSGLGNQPQHF. The CDR3 DNA follows: TGTGCCAGCAGCTTTTCAGGGCTTGGCAATCAGCCCCAGCATTTT.

This clonotype was counted between two and nine times. The rearrangement joins TRBV15 to TRBJ2-7; weak D call: TRBD1 (6 bases). V was clipped by 1 base and J by 13 bases, with 17 bases between them. Per germline, CDR1 LNHNV and CDR2 YYDKDF (reference sequence). There are 13 residues in the CDR3. CDR3 DNA sequence: TGTGCCACCAGCAGAGTCGAGGACAGTCCATCTTACTTC. This encodes CATSRVEDSPSYF.

As concerns this clonotype: A much more abundant neighbour one base away suggests this may be a read error. V gene TRBV6-2 or TRBV6-3 combines with J gene TRBJ1-5; the D is unclear. The V and J ends lost 5 bases and 1 base respectively, with 15 bases between them. This CDR3 has 16 amino acids. Germline V CDR1 and CDR2: MNHEY, SVGEGT. CDR3: CASSHYPGASNQPQHF. The DNA for the CDR3 is TGTGCCAGCAGTCACTATCCGGGAGCAAGCAATCAGCCCCAGCATTTT.

The rearrangement joins TRBV12-3 or TRBV12-4 to TRBJ2-1, with 11 bases lining up with TRBD2. Germline trimming cut 3 bases from V and 4 bases from J; bases unmatched to any gene: 2. The CDR3 runs 15 residues. The DNA for the CDR3 is TGTGCCAGCAGTTTCGCTAGCGGGGGGTACAATGAGCAGTTCTTC. Translated, it gives CASSFASGGYNEQFF.

There are a few counts of this clonotype. One end of the junction does not line up with germline, which may come from a read error. The chain recombines TRBV12-3 or TRBV12-4 with TRBJ2-3, with 14 positions matching TRBD2. The CDR3 is 15 residues long. The CDR3 is CAGSGGLAGVDTQYF. The CDR3 DNA is TGTGCCGGCAGCGGGGGACTAGCGGGAGTAGATACGCAGTATTTT.

V usage is TRBV11-1 and J usage is TRBJ2-5; D call uncertain. Matching the DNA end better, TRBJ2-1 makes the J call doubtful. CDR1 and CDR2 from the germline V gene are SGHAT and FQDESV (reference sequence). The CDR3 runs 16 residues. The CDR3 sequence is CASSLGVRVWDNEQFF. CDR3 coding DNA: TGTGCCAGCAGCTTAGGGGTTCGGGTTTGGGACAATGAGCAGTTCTTC.